This entry lists 18 T cell receptor beta chains sequenced from one sample in a study of cytomegalovirus exposure and HLA in healthy donors. The study ran its PCR with 60 Vbeta and 13 Jbeta primers. The table came from immunoSEQ multiplex PCR; TCRdb's copy has only in-frame clones and leaves some out. Counted here are 110,000 or so clones, 82% occurring once; the ten biggest clones make up around 2.7%. The source material was PBMCs. The origin of the receptors is a woman aged 18-29 years in good health and CMV-seronegative.

The V call is TRBV19, the J call TRBJ2-1; TRBD1 is a possible D gene (6 bases). This CDR3 comprises 13 residues. The germline CDR1 and CDR2 sequences are LNHDA and SQIVND (reference sequence). V dropped 7 bases and J dropped 3 bases, with 10 bases sitting between them. The CDR3 loop is CASKDSNYNEQFF. The DNA of the CDR3 is TGTGCCAGTAAGGACAGCAACTACAATGAGCAGTTCTTC.

This chain uses TRBV2 with TRBJ2-3; a possible D gene is TRBD1 (6 bases). The length of the CDR3 is 13 residues. The germline CDR1 and CDR2 sequences are SNHLY and FYNNEI. Trimming pared 8 bases from V and 5 bases from J, leaving 14 bases between. CDR3 sequence (DNA): TGTGCCAGCTGGACAGCTAGGAGAGATACGCAGTATTTT. The encoded protein is CASWTARRDTQYF.

Only one count was recorded for this clone. This rearrangement joins TRBV19 to TRBJ2-1; weak D call: TRBD2 (6 bases). This CDR3 comprises 14 residues. Germline V CDR1 and CDR2: LNHDA, SQIVND (reference sequence). V lost 3 bases and J lost 2, with 8 bases in between. Here the CDR3 DNA reads TGTGCCAGTAGTATGATAGCGGCCTACAATGAGCAGTTCTTC. This sequence encodes CASSMIAAYNEQFF.

The V gene is TRBV7-2, the J gene TRBJ1-2; 7 bases fit TRBD1. CDR1 is SGHTA and CDR2 is FQGNSA in the germline V gene. This CDR3 has 13 residues. After removal of 7 bases from V and 7 bases from J, the junction contained 9 bases not matched to a gene. The CDR3 loop reads CASTVDRAAGYTF. In nucleotides, the CDR3 is TGTGCCAGCACCGTTGACAGGGCCGCTGGCTACACCTTC.

J is TRBJ1-1 and V is TRBV27; the D is unclear. This CDR3 has 18 amino acids. CDR1 and CDR2 from the germline V gene are MNHEY and SMNVEV (reference sequence). Deletions cut 1 base from V and 1 base from J, with 19 bases between. CDR3 protein: CASSLLRILGTPNTEAFF. For the CDR3, the DNA is TGTGCCAGCAGTTTATTAAGGATCCTGGGCACGCCGAACACTGAAGCTTTCTTT.

The chain uses TRBV4-2 and TRBJ2-7; 7 bases align to TRBD2. The germline V gene encodes CDR1 LGHNA and CDR2 YNFKEQ. J lost 2 bases, V lost 0 bases, and 4 bases had no gene match. This CDR3 is built from 15 residues. CDR3 sequence: CASSQDPSGAYEQYF. CDR3 coding DNA: TGTGCCAGCAGCCAAGATCCTAGCGGCGCCTACGAGCAGTACTTC.

The CDR3 is CASSLGLLQETQYF. DNA for the CDR3: TGTGCCAGCAGCTTAGGACTACTCCAAGAGACCCAGTACTTC. This sequence joins TRBV7-2 and TRBJ2-5; tentatively, D is TRBD2 (5 bases). Germline CDR1 SGHTA, CDR2 FQGNSA. The CDR3 covers 14 residues. V lost 1 base and J 1 base, leaving 7 bases between the germline ends. Full variable domain (remainder filled in from reference TRBV7-2 and TRBJ2-5): GAGVSQSPSNKVTEKGKDVELRCDPISGHTALYWYRQSLGQGLEFLIYFQGNSAPDKSGLPSDRFSAERTGGSVSTLTIQRTQQEDSAVYLCASSLGLLQETQYFGPGTRLLVL.

CDR3 residues: CASSYQGSNQPQHF. DNA for the CDR3: TGTGCCAGCAGTTATCAGGGTAGCAATCAGCCCCAGCATTTT. V gene TRBV6-1 combines with J gene TRBJ1-5, with a possible D match to TRBD1 (5 bases). The germline V and J ends were trimmed by 5 bases and 0 bases, with 8 bases remaining between them. The CDR3 is 14 residues long. The germline V gene encodes CDR1 MNHNS and CDR2 SASEGT.

This clone was counted a single time. The V gene is TRBV2, the J gene TRBJ1-5; no definite D call. Germline-derived CDR1 and CDR2 are SNHLY and FYNNEI. The CDR3 length is 12 residues. V lost 3 bases, J lost 5 bases, and 5 bases lay in between. DNA of the CDR3: TGTGCCAGCAGTGACGGGGATCAGCCCCAGCATTTT. Translated: CASSDGDQPQHF. The full variable domain, in which reference TRBV2 and TRBJ1-5 provide the parts outside the CDR3, is EPEVTQTPSHQVTQMGQEVILRCVPISNHLYFYWYRQILGQKVEFLVSFYNNEISEKSEIFDDQFSVERPDGSNFTLKIRSTKLEDSAMYFCASSDGDQPQHFGDGTRLSIL.

The V call is TRBV15, the J call TRBJ2-1; no clear D. V was cut by 5 bases and J by 2 bases, with 13 bases left in between. Germline-derived CDR1 and CDR2 are LNHNV and YYDKDF (reference sequence). This CDR3 comprises 15 residues. CDR3 amino acids: CATSPRRSPYNEQFF. The CDR3 DNA reads TGTGCCACCAGCCCCCGGAGAAGCCCCTACAATGAGCAGTTCTTC.

This clone was seen a handful of times. The V call is TRBV30, the J call TRBJ2-7, with D perhaps assigned TRBD1 or TRBD2 (5 bases each). CDR1 and CDR2 from the germline V gene are GTSNPN and SVGIG (reference sequence). The CDR3 spans 13 residues. The ends were cut back, 2 bases at V and 5 bases at J, with 13 bases in the middle. In DNA, the CDR3 is TGTGCCTGGAGTTCATTCAAGGGACACGAGCAGTACGTC. Encoded protein: CAWSSFKGHEQYV.

V usage is TRBV7-2 and J usage is TRBJ1-5, with a possible D match to TRBD1 (6 bases). CDR1 and CDR2 from the germline V gene are SGHTA and FQGNSA. The V end was cut by 4 bases, the J end by 6 bases, with 13 bases between. The CDR3 length is 14 residues. The CDR3 here is CASSSGVQGQPQHF. The CDR3 DNA follows: TGTGCCAGCAGCTCAGGGGTTCAAGGTCAGCCCCAGCATTTT.

The chain couples TRBV5-6 to TRBJ1-1; perhaps TRBD1 as D (5 bases). V lost 3 bases and J lost 2, with 17 bases in between. The CDR3 length is 16 residues. Germline V gives CDR1 SGHDT, CDR2 YYEEEE. CDR3 DNA: TGTGCCAGCAGCTGGGCGTGGGGGGGAGTTAACACTGAAGCTTTCTTT. Translated, it gives CASSWAWGGVNTEAFF.

The chain links TRBV28 to TRBJ1-5; tentatively, D is TRBD1 (5 bases). Trimming took 2 bases from V and 5 from J, leaving 13 bases between them. This CDR3 has 15 amino acids. Germline V gene lookup returns CDR1 MDHEN and CDR2 SYDVKM. In DNA, the CDR3 is TGTGCCAGCAGTTTAATGTCGCGCAGGGATCAGCCCCAGCATTTT. This sequence encodes CASSLMSRRDQPQHF.

The chain couples TRBV27 to TRBJ1-2, with TRBD1 matching 9 bases. There are 12 residues in the CDR3. Germline V gene data show CDR1 as MNHEY and CDR2 as SMNVEV (reference sequence). J was trimmed by 4 bases and V by 8 bases; bases with no gene match: 2. CDR3 sequence (DNA): TGTGCCAGCTCGGACAGGGGCTATGGCTACACCTTC. Its translation is CASSDRGYGYTF.

The chain links TRBV7-9 to TRBJ2-1; a weak D match, TRBD2 (5 bases). V was shortened by 2 bases and J by 8 bases, with 13 bases between the two germline ends. The CDR3 spans 14 residues. In germline, CDR1 is SEHNR, CDR2 FQNEAQ (reference sequence). The CDR3 DNA reads TGTGCCAGCAGCTTAATGGCGGGTGGCGATGAGCAGTTCTTC. Protein sequence: CASSLMAGGDEQFF.

The chain recombines TRBV28 with TRBJ1-2; 7 nucleotides align to TRBD1. Looked up from germline, CDR1 is MDHEN and CDR2 is SYDVKM. V lost 7 bases, J lost 4 bases, and 9 bases stayed unmatched. This CDR3 is 14 amino acids long. CDR3 sequence reads: CASKGQILFYGYTF. The CDR3, as DNA: TGTGCCAGCAAGGGACAGATACTATTCTATGGCTACACCTTC.

This clone occurred a few times. V usage is TRBV4-2 and J usage is TRBJ1-5, with D possibly being TRBD1 (5 bases). The CDR3 has 13 residues. Germline CDR1 is LGHNA and CDR2 is YNFKEQ. V lost 4 bases and J 5 bases, leaving 9 bases between the germline ends. CDR3 amino acids: CASSRTRDQPQHF. The CDR3, as DNA: TGTGCCAGCAGCCGGACACGAGATCAGCCCCAGCATTTT.